The clone carrying this T cell receptor (beta chain) was found a few times. Its cognate antigen is unknown. These data belong to a study of CD8 T cells in ankylosing spondylitis. Overall study results and limits: Earlier studies detected some motif variants in reactive arthritis synovial fluid and blood. Significant enrichment of disease-linked clones was reported in matched ankylosing spondylitis synovial fluid. A motif in TCR beta, a set of eight or nine highly homologous variants, appeared characteristic of ankylosing spondylitis blood.

Making use of molecular barcodes, quantitative 5'-RACE generated TCR beta libraries. TCRdb reanalysed the 5' RACE reads using MiXCR and keeps one entry per CDR3 protein. This table has fewer than 200,000 distinct CDR3 sequences, approximately 9.9% appearing once. The V end was cut by 0 bases, the J end by 5 bases, with 8 bases between. The CDR3 length is 13 residues. Per germline, CDR1 SGHDT and CDR2 YYEEEE. The chain links TRBV5-6 to TRBJ2-5; a weak D match, TRBD1 (5 bases). This receptor was taken from a female donor with ankylosing spondylitis or in good health (not recorded which). Sequencing used blood, either unsorted or a sorted T cell fraction (not recorded which). This chain's CDR3 is CASSLGGAETQYF. CDR3 DNA: TGTGCCAGCAGCTTGGGGGGCGCCGAGACCCAGTACTTC.